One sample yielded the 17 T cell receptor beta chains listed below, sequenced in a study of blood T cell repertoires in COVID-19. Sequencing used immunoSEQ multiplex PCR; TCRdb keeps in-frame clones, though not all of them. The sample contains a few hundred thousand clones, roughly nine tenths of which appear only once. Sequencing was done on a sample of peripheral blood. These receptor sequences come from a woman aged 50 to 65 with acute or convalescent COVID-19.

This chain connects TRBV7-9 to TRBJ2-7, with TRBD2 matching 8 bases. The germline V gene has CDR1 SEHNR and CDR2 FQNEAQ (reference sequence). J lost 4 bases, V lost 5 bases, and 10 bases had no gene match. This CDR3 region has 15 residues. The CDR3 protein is CASSPAGLGAYEQYF. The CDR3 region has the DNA TGTGCCAGCAGCCCCGCGGGACTAGGGGCTTACGAGCAGTACTTC.

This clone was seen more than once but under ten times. CDR3 region: CASSQDITGVGYGYTF. The CDR3 nucleotides are TGTGCCAGCAGCCAAGATATAACAGGGGTAGGGTATGGCTACACCTTC. The V call is TRBV4-2, the J call TRBJ1-2; 7 nucleotides match TRBD1. Trimming at V came to 0 bases and at J to 5 bases, leaving 9 bases not matched to a gene. The CDR3 spans 16 residues. Germline CDR1 and CDR2: LGHNA and YNFKEQ.

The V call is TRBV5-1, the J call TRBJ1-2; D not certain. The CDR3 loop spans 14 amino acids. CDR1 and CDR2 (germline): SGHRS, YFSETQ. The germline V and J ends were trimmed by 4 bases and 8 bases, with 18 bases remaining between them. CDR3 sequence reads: CASSPDGAPGGYTF. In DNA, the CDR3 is TGCGCCAGCAGCCCGGACGGTGCCCCGGGGGGCTACACCTTC. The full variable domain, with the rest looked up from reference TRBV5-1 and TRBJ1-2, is KAGVTQTPRYLIKTRGQQVTLSCSPISGHRSVSWYQQTPGQGLQFLFEYFSETQRNKGNFPGRFSGRQFSNSRSEMNVSTLELGDSALYLCASSPDGAPGGYTFGSGTRLTVV.

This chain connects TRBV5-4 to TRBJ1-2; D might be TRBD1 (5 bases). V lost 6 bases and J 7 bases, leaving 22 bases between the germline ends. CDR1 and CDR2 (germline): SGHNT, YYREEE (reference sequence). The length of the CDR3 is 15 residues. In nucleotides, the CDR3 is TGTGCCAGCATCATAGGCGGGGGGAGGCATCGTGGCTACACCTTC. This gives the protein CASIIGGGRHRGYTF.

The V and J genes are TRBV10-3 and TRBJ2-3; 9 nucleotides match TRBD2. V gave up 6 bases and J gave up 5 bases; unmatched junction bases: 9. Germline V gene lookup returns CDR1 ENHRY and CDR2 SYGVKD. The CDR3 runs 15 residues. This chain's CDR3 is CAIRKREDRGDTQYF. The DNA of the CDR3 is TGTGCCATCAGGAAGCGGGAGGACCGGGGAGATACGCAGTATTTT.

As DNA, the CDR3 is TGTGCCAGCTCACTTGACAGGGGGAGAGGCTACACCTTC. This encodes CASSLDRGRGYTF. The chain combines TRBV18 with TRBJ1-2; TRBD1 matches 9 bases. V was clipped by 4 bases and J by 8 bases; unmatched bases: 5. This CDR3 has 13 residues. Germline CDR1 and CDR2: KGHSH and LQKENI.

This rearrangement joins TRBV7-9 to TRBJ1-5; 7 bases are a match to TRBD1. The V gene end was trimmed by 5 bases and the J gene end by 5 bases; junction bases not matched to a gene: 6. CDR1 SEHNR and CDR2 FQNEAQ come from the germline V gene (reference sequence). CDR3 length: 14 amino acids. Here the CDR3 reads CASSRTGRDQPQHF. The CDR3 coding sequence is TGTGCCAGCAGCCGGACAGGAAGGGATCAGCCCCAGCATTTT.

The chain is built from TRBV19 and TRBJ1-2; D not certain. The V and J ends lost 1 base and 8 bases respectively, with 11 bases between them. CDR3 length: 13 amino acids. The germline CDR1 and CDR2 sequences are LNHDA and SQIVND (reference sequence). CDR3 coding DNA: TGTGCCAGTAGTATAGGGGCGGCGGGAGGCTACACCTTC. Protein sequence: CASSIGAAGGYTF.

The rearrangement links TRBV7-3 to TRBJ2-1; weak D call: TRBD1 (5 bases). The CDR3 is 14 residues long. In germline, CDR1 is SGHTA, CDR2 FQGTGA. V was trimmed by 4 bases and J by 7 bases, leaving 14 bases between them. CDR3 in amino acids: CASSSAGHRNEQFF. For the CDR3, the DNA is TGTGCCAGCAGCTCCGCTGGACACCGTAATGAGCAGTTCTTC.

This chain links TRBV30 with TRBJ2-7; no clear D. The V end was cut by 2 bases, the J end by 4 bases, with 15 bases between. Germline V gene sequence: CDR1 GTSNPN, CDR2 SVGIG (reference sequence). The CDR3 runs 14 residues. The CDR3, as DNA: TGTGCCTGGAGTAAGACATCCGACGGATACGAGCAGTACTTC. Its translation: CAWSKTSDGYEQYF.

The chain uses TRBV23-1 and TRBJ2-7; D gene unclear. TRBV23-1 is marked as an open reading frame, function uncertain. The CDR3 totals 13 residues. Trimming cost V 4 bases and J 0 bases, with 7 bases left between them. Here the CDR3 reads CASSLGSSYEQYF. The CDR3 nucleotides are TGCGCCAGCAGTCTTGGCAGCTCCTACGAGCAGTACTTC.

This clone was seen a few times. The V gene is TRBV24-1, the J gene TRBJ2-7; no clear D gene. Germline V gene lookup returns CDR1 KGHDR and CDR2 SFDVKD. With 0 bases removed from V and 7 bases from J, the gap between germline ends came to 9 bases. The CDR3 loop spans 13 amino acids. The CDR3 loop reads CATSDLGLEEQYF. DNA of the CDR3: TGTGCCACCAGTGATTTGGGGCTTGAGGAGCAGTACTTC.

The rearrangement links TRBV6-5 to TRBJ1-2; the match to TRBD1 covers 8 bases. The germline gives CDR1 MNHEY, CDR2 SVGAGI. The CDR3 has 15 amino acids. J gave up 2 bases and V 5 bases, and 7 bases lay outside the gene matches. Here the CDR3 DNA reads TGTGCCAGCAGTCCGGACAGGGCCATAAACTATGGCTACACCTTC. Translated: CASSPDRAINYGYTF.

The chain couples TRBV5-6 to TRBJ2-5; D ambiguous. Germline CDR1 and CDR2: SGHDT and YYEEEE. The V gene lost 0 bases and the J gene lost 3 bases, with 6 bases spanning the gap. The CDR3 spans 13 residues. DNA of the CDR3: TGTGCCAGCAGCTTGGCCCTCGAAGAGACCCAGTACTTC. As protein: CASSLALEETQYF.

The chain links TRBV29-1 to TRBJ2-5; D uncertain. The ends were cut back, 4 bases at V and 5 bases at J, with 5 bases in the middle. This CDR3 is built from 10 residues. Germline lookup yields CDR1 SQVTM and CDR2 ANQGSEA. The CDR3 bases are TGCAGCGTTGTCCGGGAGACCCAGTACTTC. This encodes CSVVRETQYF.

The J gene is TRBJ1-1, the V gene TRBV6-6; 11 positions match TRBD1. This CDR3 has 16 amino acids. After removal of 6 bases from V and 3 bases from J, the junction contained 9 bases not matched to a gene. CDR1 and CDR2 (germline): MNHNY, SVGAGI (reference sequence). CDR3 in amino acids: CASRDGQGARDTEAFF. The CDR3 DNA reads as TGTGCCAGCAGGGACGGACAGGGGGCGCGAGACACTGAAGCTTTCTTT.

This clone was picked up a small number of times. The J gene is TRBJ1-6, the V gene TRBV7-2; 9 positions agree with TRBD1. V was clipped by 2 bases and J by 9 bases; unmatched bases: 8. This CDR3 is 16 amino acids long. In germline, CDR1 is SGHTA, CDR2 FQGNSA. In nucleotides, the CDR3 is TGTGCCAGCAGCTTATTGGGGGACAGGGACGGTTCACCCCTCCACTTT. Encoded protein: CASSLLGDRDGSPLHF.